These 5 T cell receptor beta chains were all obtained from the same sample, sequenced in a study of breast tumors, draining lymph nodes, adjacent tissues. TCRdb reprocessed the multiplex PCR reads via MiXCR and lists one record per CDR3 protein. The table lists under 20,000 distinct CDR3 sequences, 60% to 70% of them singletons. The sample comprised tumor-adjacent breast tissue. The receptors originated from a female donor with breast cancer. Some clones in this sample may be carry-over from other donors' samples.

The V call is TRBV7-9, the J call TRBJ1-4, with TRBD1 as a possible D gene (5 bases). Trimming stripped 5 bases from V and 8 bases from J, with 15 bases between. Germline V gene lookup returns CDR1 SEHNR and CDR2 FQNEAQ (reference sequence). This CDR3 region has 14 residues. As DNA, the CDR3 is TGTGCCAGCAGCCGACGGGACGCCGGAGAAAAACTGTTTTTT. Translation: CASSRRDAGEKLFF.

This clonotype came up many times. The V call is TRBV19, the J call TRBJ2-1, with a tentative D call TRBD2 (6 bases). V was trimmed by 4 bases and J by 6 bases, leaving 10 bases between them. The CDR3 is 13 residues long. Looked up from germline, CDR1 is LNHDA and CDR2 is SQIVND (reference sequence). The CDR3, as DNA: TGTGCCAGTAGTACGGGACTTCCCAATGAGCAGTTCTTC. This codes for CASSTGLPNEQFF.

V gene TRBV10-3 combines with J gene TRBJ2-3; TRBD2 matches at 8 bases. The germline gives CDR1 ENHRY, CDR2 SYGVKD. The length of the CDR3 is 15 residues. J was trimmed by 2 bases and V by 5 bases; bases with no gene match: 6. The CDR3 DNA is TGTGCCATCAGTTTAGCGGGAAGGTACACAGATACGCAGTATTTT. Translation: CAISLAGRYTDTQYF.

V is TRBV19 and J is TRBJ1-6, with 7 bases aligning to TRBD1. The ends lost 6 bases at V and 13 bases at J; junction bases unmatched: 15. The CDR3 has 15 amino acids. Germline CDR1 reads LNHDA; CDR2 reads SQIVND (reference sequence). The CDR3: CASRTAGGSGSPLHF. The CDR3 DNA reads TGTGCCAGTAGAACGGCAGGGGGGAGTGGTTCTCCCCTCCACTTT.

The CDR3 DNA is TGTGCCAGCAGCGTAGGGGGGGATACTCAGCCCCAGCATTTT. Translating gives CASSVGGDTQPQHF. The chain links TRBV7-2 to TRBJ1-5, with D possibly being TRBD1 (6 bases). The CDR3 contains 14 residues. Trimming took off 5 bases at V and 6 bases at J, with 14 bases between the two ends. The V gene's germline CDR1 is SGHTA and CDR2 FQGNSA.